Described below is a single T cell receptor (beta chain) sequence and its context. Its antigen is currently unknown. The data were taken from a study of OX40 agonist ivuxolimab in advanced cancers. Only in-frame clones appear in the TCRdb table, and some are missing; sequencing was by immunoSEQ multiplex PCR. The sample shows over 60,000 clones, roughly nine tenths of them seen only once. Study-wide results and limits: CD8+ T cells averaged more expanded clones than CD4+. Low clonal expansion, among the lowest seen, marked partial responders at 0.1-3.0 mg/kg.

Germline V lookup: CDR1 SNHLY, CDR2 FYNNEI. The V and J ends lost 6 bases and 4 bases respectively, with 12 bases between them. This CDR3 has 13 amino acids. The clonotype originates from an adult with an advanced solid tumor such as melanoma, head and neck, liver or kidney cancer. This chain uses TRBV2 with TRBJ2-5; the D gene is possibly TRBD2 (7 bases). Here the sequenced sample was CD4+ or CD8+ T cells sorted from blood, taken in a trial of the OX40 agonist ivuxolimab. The CDR3 DNA reads as TGTGCCAGCAGGGATCGGGGGGCAGAGACCCAGTACTTC. Protein sequence: CASRDRGAETQYF.